This T cell receptor beta chain is from a study of blood T cell repertoires in COVID-19. At the level of the study: Samples representing acute and convalescent COVID-19 were sourced from the United States, Italy and Spain. T cells, B-cell-depleted T cells, or PBMCs provided the cDNA or gDNA that served as material.

This clone appeared once. There are 16 residues in the CDR3. The germline gives CDR1 SGHTA, CDR2 FQGNSA. The V end lost 3 bases, the J end lost 0 bases, and 11 bases lay between the germline ends. Per the authors' pipeline: Quantification of nucleated cells was approximated via reference gene primer amplification. TCRdb keeps only in-frame clones here, not all; method: immunoSEQ multiplex PCR. V, J and clone size are taken as reported in that table, and D and trimming were inferred from the DNA itself. Of over 95,000 clones listed, 80% to 90% were seen once; the top ten hold around 4.5%. V and J are TRBV7-2 and TRBJ1-4, with D hard to call. The sequencing sample was made of peripheral blood. This TCR came from a woman between 45 and 60 years old with acute or convalescent COVID-19. The CDR3 here is CASSFLPGATNEKLFF. Here the CDR3 DNA reads TGTGCCAGCAGCTTCCTACCCGGGGCAACTAATGAAAAACTGTTTTTT.